This T cell receptor (beta chain) was sequenced for a study of shared clonotypes between healthy human individuals. Study as a whole: Each donor's CD8 memory used one plate, CD8 naive two, each CD4 subset three.

CDR1 is SGHDN and CDR2 is FVKESK in the germline V gene. The CDR3 is made up of 10 amino acids. Trimming removed 6 bases from V and 7 bases from J, with 6 bases in between. Cells designated naive CD8 were CD45RO-negative and were positively selected for CCR7, with terminally differentiated effector memory CD45RA+ cells excluded. Data came from immunoSEQ multiplex PCR; TCRdb stores just in-frame clones and leaves some out. The sample holds approximately 840,000 clones, 96% seen once. This chain joins TRBV14 and TRBJ1-1; D unclear. The sequenced sample was naive CD8+ T cells sorted from blood. This TCR came from a man aged 25 to 45 in good health. CDR3 residues: CASRDIEAFF. The CDR3, as DNA: TGTGCCAGCAGAGACATTGAAGCTTTCTTT.